This is a list of T cell receptor beta chains from one sample in a study of blood T cell repertoires in COVID-19. Using immunoSEQ multiplex PCR, the repertoire was profiled, and TCRdb retains in-frame clones only, with some absent. Of 200,000 to 250,000 clones detected, roughly 87% appear once; the ten largest clones hold just under 6.5%. Source material: PBMCs or T cells enriched from blood (not recorded which). The receptor source for this set is a woman in her twenties or thirties with acute COVID-19. Each CDR3 is given with its conserved first and last residue. D genes are given only for firm matches. The size field is filled for only some rows; it gives once, few, many or a size class.

>NA|11|TRBV6-5|TRBJ1-2|NA
CASSGIGGYTF
TGTGCCAGCAGCGGAATCGGGGGCTACACCTTC
>NA|14|TRBV18|TRBJ2-7|NA
CASSSKNRKHEQYF
TGTGCCAGCTCATCGAAGAACAGGAAGCACGAGCAGTACTTC
>NA|16|TRBV28|TRBJ2-1|TRBD1
CASSLERDRDVDEQFF
TGTGCCAGCAGTTTAGAACGAGACAGGGACGTCGATGAGCAGTTCTTC
>NA|14|TRBV28|TRBJ1-2|TRBD1
CAGQRTGLFNGYTF
TGTGCCGGGCAAAGGACAGGCCTTTTTAATGGCTACACCTTC
>NA|13|TRBV6-5|TRBJ1-1|NA
CASSTPPTAEAFF
TGTGCCAGCAGTACTCCCCCGACAGCTGAAGCTTTCTTT
>NA|16|TRBV7-9|TRBJ2-2|TRBD2
CASRTSGGASTGELFF
TGTGCCAGCAGAACAAGCGGGGGGGCCAGCACCGGGGAGCTGTTTTTT
>NA|14|TRBV7-2|TRBJ2-3|TRBD2
CASSISGNTDTQYF
TGTGCCAGCAGCATTAGCGGGAACACAGATACGCAGTATTTT
>NA|15|TRBV9|TRBJ1-2|NA
CASSAGSFPDYGYTF
TGTGCCAGCAGCGCGGGGAGTTTCCCCGACTATGGCTACACCTTC
>NA|15|TRBV7-9|TRBJ2-1|NA
CASSLASPGYNEQFF
TGTGCCAGCAGCTTAGCATCCCCCGGCTACAATGAGCAGTTCTTC
>NA|16|TRBV27|TRBJ2-1|TRBD2
CASSSPGTSGRNEQFF
TGTGCCAGCAGTTCCCCCGGGACTAGCGGGAGGAATGAGCAGTTCTTC
>NA|13|TRBV19|TRBJ1-6|TRBD1
CASVGQGWSPLHF
TGTGCCAGTGTCGGACAGGGATGGTCACCCCTCCACTTT
>NA|17|TRBV2|TRBJ2-7|TRBD2
CASSETSGRKIIHEQYF
TGTGCCAGCAGTGAAACTAGCGGGAGAAAGATTATCCACGAGCAGTACTTC
>NA|14|TRBV21-1|TRBJ2-7|NA
CASSTGLDYYEQYF
TGTGCCAGCAGCACGGGACTAGATTACTACGAGCAGTACTTC
>NA|17|TRBV5-1|TRBJ2-2|NA
CASSRQGGGANTGELFF
TGCGCCAGCAGCCGCCAAGGGGGCGGGGCGAACACCGGGGAGCTGTTTTTT
>NA|13|TRBV19|TRBJ1-1|TRBD1
CASGTGRRTEAFF
TGTGCCAGTGGGACAGGCCGGAGGACTGAAGCTTTCTTT
>NA|14|TRBV18|TRBJ2-7|NA
CASSPRRGSYEQYF
TGTGCCAGCTCACCACGCAGGGGATCCTACGAGCAGTACTTC
>NA|13|TRBV5-4|TRBJ2-3|NA
CASSFLPTDTQYF
TGTGCCAGCAGCTTTCTCCCCACAGATACGCAGTATTTT
>NA|11|TRBV15|TRBJ1-2|NA
CATSRGGGYTF
TGTGCCACCAGCAGGGGGGGTGGCTACACCTTC
>NA|11|TRBV20-1|TRBJ2-7|TRBD2
CRGDYYYEQYF
TGCAGGGGGGACTACTACTACGAGCAGTACTTC
>NA|13|TRBV27|TRBJ1-1|NA
CASSLSYKTEAFF
TGTGCCAGCAGTTTATCATATAAAACTGAAGCTTTCTTT
>NA|15|TRBV27|TRBJ1-1|TRBD1
CASSLFGTGRTEAFF
TGTGCCAGCAGTTTATTCGGGACAGGGAGGACTGAAGCTTTCTTT
>NA|13|TRBV20-1|TRBJ1-4|NA
CSASSRGNEKLFF
TGCAGTGCTAGTTCCCGGGGTAATGAAAAACTGTTTTTT
>NA|15|TRBV5-4|TRBJ1-6|NA
CASSTPRGANSPLHF
TGTGCCAGCAGCACCCCACGGGGTGCTAATTCACCCCTCCACTTT
>NA|14|TRBV2|TRBJ1-1|NA
CASSPDGMNTEAFF
TGTGCCAGCAGTCCCGACGGGATGAACACTGAAGCTTTCTTT
>NA|16|TRBV28|TRBJ2-3|TRBD2
CASSSPGGLPTDTQYF
TGTGCCAGCAGTTCTCCGGGGGGGCTCCCCACAGATACGCAGTATTTT
>NA|13|TRBV7-3|TRBJ1-2|NA
CASSSPGSDGYTF
TGTGCCAGCAGCTCCCCAGGGTCCGACGGCTACACCTTC
>NA|15|TRBV5-1|TRBJ2-1|NA
CASSLEGETFNEQFF
TGCGCCAGCAGCTTGGAGGGGGAGACGTTCAATGAGCAGTTCTTC
>NA|14|TRBV2|TRBJ2-4|TRBD2
CASGGGDAKNIQYF
TGTGCCAGCGGCGGGGGTGACGCCAAAAACATTCAGTACTTC
>NA|16|TRBV6-5|TRBJ1-3|NA
CASSYSVAGSGNTIYF
TGTGCCAGCAGTTACTCGGTCGCGGGGTCTGGAAACACCATATATTTT
>NA|19|TRBV11-2|TRBJ2-5|TRBD1
CASSLRRELGQGLGETQYF
TGTGCCAGCAGCTTACGCCGTGAGCTGGGACAGGGCCTGGGGGAGACCCAGTACTTC
>NA|16|TRBV5-1|TRBJ1-2|NA
CASSLNRDTRNYGYTF
TGCGCCAGCAGCCTAAACCGGGACACCCGAAACTATGGCTACACCTTC
>few|15|TRBV6-2/TRBV6-3|TRBJ2-3|NA
CASSGARGHTDTQYF
TGTGCCAGCAGCGGGGCGCGGGGGCACACAGATACGCAGTATTTT
>once|18|TRBV28|TRBJ2-2|NA
CASSLSLGVRGLAGELFF
TGTGCCAGCAGTTTAAGTCTCGGGGTCAGGGGTTTGGCCGGGGAGCTGTTTTTT
>NA|14|TRBV27|TRBJ2-1|TRBD2
CASSLLVGGNEQFF
TGTGCCAGCAGTTTACTAGTGGGGGGGAATGAGCAGTTCTTC
>few|14|TRBV2|TRBJ1-1|TRBD1
CASRPIQGGPEAFF
TGTGCCAGCAGGCCCATCCAGGGGGGCCCTGAAGCTTTCTTT
>NA|13|TRBV28|TRBJ1-2|NA
CASSSRVGDGYTF
TGTGCCAGCAGTTCCAGGGTAGGGGATGGCTACACCTTC
>NA|15|TRBV2|TRBJ2-2|NA
CASSERTLQDGELFF
TGTGCCAGCAGTGAGCGGACACTTCAAGACGGGGAGCTGTTTTTT
>NA|13|TRBV10-3|TRBJ2-1|TRBD1
CAISAGGLDEQFF
TGTGCCATCAGTGCAGGGGGTCTCGATGAGCAGTTCTTC
>NA|15|TRBV11-1|TRBJ2-1|TRBD2
CASSSRTSGSSEQFF
TGTGCCAGCAGCTCACGGACTAGCGGGAGCTCTGAGCAGTTCTTC
>NA|14|TRBV14|TRBJ1-2|NA
CASSQVRGIYGYTF
TGTGCCAGCAGCCAAGTTCGGGGAATATATGGCTACACCTTC
>NA|15|TRBV3-1/TRBV3-2|TRBJ1-1|NA
CASSQSTVMNTEAFF
TGTGCCAGCAGCCAATCGACAGTCATGAACACTGAAGCTTTCTTT
>NA|15|TRBV3-1/TRBV3-2|TRBJ1-4|NA
CASSQEGGFGEKLFF
TGTGCCAGCAGCCAAGAAGGAGGGTTCGGCGAAAAACTGTTTTTT
>NA|16|TRBV20-1|TRBJ1-5|NA
CSASVAGRESNQPQHF
TGCAGTGCTAGTGTAGCAGGGCGTGAAAGCAATCAGCCCCAGCATTTT
>NA|15|TRBV2|TRBJ1-1|NA
CASSEWGGFSTEAFF
TGTGCCAGCAGTGAATGGGGGGGGTTCAGCACTGAAGCTTTCTTT
>NA|15|TRBV19|TRBJ1-2|NA
CASSSGQGVSYGYTF
NA
>NA|12|TRBV29-1|TRBJ2-7|NA
CSAGPTGHEQYF
TGCAGCGCTGGACCCACAGGGCACGAGCAGTACTTC
>NA|15|TRBV6-6|TRBJ2-2|NA
CASSYSNTNTGELFF
TGTGCCAGCAGTTACTCGAATACTAACACCGGGGAGCTGTTTTTT
>NA|18|TRBV18|TRBJ2-1|TRBD2
CASSLRLAGGGAYNEQFF
TGTGCCAGCTCACTTCGGCTAGCGGGAGGAGGGGCCTACAATGAGCAGTTCTTC